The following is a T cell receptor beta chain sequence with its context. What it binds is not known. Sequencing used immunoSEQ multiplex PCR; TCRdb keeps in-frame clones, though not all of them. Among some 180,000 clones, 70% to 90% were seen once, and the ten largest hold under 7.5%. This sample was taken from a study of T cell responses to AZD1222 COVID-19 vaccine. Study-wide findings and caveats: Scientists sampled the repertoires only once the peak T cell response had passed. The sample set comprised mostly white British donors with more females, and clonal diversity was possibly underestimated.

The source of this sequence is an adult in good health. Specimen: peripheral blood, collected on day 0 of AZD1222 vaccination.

CDR3 in amino acids: CASRGQGTSGGYTF. As DNA, the CDR3 is TGTGCCAGTAGGGGACAGGGGACCTCGGGGGGCTACACCTTC. This chain uses TRBV19 with TRBJ1-2, with 10 bases that match TRBD1. The CDR3 consists of 14 residues. With V trimmed by 6 bases and J by 8 bases, 9 bases remained unmatched. CDR1 is LNHDA and CDR2 is SQIVND in the germline V gene (reference sequence).